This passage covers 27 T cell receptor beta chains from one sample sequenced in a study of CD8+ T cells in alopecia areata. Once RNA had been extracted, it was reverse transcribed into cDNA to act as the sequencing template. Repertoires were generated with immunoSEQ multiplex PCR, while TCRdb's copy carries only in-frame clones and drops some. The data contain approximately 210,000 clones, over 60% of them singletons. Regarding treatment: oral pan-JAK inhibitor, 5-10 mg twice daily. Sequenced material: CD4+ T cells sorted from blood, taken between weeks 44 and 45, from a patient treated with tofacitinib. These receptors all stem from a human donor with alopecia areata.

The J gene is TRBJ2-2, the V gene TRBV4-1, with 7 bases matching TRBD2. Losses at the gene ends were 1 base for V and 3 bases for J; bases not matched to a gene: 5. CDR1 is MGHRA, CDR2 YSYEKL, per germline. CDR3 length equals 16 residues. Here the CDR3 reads CASSQVSGGYTGELFF. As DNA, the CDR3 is TGCGCCAGCAGCCAAGTATCCGGGGGGTACACCGGGGAGCTGTTTTTT.

The CDR3 protein is CAISGQGARTEAFF. CDR3 DNA: TGTGCCATCAGTGGACAGGGGGCGAGAACTGAAGCTTTCTTT. The chain uses TRBV10-3 and TRBJ1-1, with 10 nucleotides matching TRBD1. The length of the CDR3 is 14 residues. Germline CDR1 ENHRY, CDR2 SYGVKD. Trimming removed 4 bases from V and 5 bases from J; junction bases left unmatched: 4.

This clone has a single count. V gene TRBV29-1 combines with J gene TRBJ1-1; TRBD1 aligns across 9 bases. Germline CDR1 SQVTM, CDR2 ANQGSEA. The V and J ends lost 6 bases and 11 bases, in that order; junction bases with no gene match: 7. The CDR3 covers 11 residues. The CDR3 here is CSVTGQGPAFF. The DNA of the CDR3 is TGCAGCGTGACGGGACAGGGTCCGGCTTTCTTT.

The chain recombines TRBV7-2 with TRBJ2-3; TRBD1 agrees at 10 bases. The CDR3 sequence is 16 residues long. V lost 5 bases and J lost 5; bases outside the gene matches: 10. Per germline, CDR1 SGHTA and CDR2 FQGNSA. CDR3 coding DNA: TGTGCCAGCAGCCCCCGGGGACAGGGGAGAAGAGATACGCAGTATTTT. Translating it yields CASSPRGQGRRDTQYF.

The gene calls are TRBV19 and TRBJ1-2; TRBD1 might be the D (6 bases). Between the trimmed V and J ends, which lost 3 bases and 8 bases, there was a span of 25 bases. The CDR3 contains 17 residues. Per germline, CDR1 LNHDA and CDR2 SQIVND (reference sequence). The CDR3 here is CASSITGTPGEFEGYTF. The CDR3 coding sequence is TGTGCCAGTAGTATTACCGGAACTCCAGGGGAGTTTGAAGGCTACACCTTC.

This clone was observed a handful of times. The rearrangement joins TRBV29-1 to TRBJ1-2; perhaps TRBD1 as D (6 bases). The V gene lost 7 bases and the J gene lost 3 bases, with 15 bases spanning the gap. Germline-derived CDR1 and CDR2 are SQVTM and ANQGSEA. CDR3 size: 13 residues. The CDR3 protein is CSADPDSHYGYTF. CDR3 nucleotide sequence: TGCAGCGCAGACCCGGACAGCCACTATGGCTACACCTTC.

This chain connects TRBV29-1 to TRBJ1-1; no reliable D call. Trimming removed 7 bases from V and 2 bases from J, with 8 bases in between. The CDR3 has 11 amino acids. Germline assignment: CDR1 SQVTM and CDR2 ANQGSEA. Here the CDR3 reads CSGVRNTEAFF. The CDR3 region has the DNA TGCAGCGGAGTTAGAAACACTGAAGCTTTCTTT.

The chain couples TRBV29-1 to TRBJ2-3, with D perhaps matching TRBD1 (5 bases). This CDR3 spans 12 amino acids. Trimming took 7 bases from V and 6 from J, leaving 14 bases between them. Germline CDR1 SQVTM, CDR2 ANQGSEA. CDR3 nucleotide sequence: TGCAGCGCCGAGGCAGGGTCCGATACGCAGTATTTT. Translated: CSAEAGSDTQYF.

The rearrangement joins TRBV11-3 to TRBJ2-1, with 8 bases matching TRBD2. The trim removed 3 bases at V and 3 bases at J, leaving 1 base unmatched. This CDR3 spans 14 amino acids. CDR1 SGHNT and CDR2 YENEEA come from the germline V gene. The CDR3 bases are TGTGCCAGCAGCTTTGCGGGAGGCTACAATGAGCAGTTCTTC. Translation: CASSFAGGYNEQFF.

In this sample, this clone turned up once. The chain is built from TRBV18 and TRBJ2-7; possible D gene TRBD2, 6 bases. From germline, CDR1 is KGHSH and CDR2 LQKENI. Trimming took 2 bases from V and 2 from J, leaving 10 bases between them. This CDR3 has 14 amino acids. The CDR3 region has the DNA TGTGCCAGCTCACCAGGGAGGCAGACCTACGAGCAGTACTTC. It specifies CASSPGRQTYEQYF.

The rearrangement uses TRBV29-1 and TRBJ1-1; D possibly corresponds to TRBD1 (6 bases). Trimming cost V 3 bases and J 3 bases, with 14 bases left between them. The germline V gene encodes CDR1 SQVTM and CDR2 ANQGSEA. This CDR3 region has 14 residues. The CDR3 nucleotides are TGCAGCGTTGATTCCACGGACAGCCACACTGAAGCTTTCTTT. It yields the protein CSVDSTDSHTEAFF.

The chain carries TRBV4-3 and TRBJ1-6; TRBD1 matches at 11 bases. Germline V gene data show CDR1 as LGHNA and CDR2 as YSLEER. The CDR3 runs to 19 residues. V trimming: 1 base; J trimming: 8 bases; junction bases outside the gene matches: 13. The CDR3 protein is CASSQVRGTGGAADSPLHF. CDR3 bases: TGCGCCAGCAGCCAAGTACGTGGGACAGGGGGTGCCGCAGATTCACCCCTCCACTTT.

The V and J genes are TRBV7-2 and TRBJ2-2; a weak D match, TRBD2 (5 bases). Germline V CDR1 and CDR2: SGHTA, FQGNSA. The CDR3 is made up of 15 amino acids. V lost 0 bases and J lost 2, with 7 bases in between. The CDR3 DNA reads TGTGCCAGCAGCTTAGCCGGGATTAACACCGGGGAGCTGTTTTTT. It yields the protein CASSLAGINTGELFF.

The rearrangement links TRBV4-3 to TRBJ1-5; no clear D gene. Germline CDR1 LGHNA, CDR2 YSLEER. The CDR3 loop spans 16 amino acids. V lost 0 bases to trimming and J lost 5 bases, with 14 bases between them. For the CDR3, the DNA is TGCGCCAGCAGCCAAGATATCAGTCAAGGGTATCAGCCCCAGCATTTT. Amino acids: CASSQDISQGYQPQHF.

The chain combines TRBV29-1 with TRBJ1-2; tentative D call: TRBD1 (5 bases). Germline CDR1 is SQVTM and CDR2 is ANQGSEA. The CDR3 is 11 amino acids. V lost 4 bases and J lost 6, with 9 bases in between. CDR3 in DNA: TGCAGCGTTGTGCTGGGGGATGGCTACACCTTC. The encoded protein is CSVVLGDGYTF.

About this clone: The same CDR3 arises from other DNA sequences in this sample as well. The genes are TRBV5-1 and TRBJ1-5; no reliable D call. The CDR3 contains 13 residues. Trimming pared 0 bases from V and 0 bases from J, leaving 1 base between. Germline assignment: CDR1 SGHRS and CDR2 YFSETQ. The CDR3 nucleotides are TGCGCCAGCAGCTTGGGTAGCAATCAGCCCCAGCATTTT. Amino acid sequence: CASSLGSNQPQHF.

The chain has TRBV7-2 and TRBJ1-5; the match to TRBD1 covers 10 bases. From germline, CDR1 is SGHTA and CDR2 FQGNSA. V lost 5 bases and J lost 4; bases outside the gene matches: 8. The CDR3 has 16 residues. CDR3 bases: TGTGCCAGCAGCGTAAGACAGGGGGCCGGGAATCAGCCCCAGCATTTT. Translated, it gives CASSVRQGAGNQPQHF.

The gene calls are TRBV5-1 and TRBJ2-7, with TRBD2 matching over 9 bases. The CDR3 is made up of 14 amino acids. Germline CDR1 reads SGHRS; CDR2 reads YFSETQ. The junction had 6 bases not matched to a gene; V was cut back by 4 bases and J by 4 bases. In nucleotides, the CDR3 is TGCGCCAGCAGCCAGACTAGCGGCTCGTACGAGCAGTACTTC. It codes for CASSQTSGSYEQYF.

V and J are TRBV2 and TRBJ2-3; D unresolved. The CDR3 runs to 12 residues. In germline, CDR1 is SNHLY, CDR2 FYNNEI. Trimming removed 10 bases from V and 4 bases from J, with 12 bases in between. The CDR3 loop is CANTTSPDTQYF. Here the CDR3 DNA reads TGTGCCAACACGACCTCCCCAGATACGCAGTATTTT.

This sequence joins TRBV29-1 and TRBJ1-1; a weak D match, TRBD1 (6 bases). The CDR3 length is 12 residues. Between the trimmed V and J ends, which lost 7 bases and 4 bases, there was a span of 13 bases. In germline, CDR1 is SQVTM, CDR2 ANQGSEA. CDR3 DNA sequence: TGCAGCGCTACAGGGAGGGGCACTGAAGCTTTCTTT. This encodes CSATGRGTEAFF.

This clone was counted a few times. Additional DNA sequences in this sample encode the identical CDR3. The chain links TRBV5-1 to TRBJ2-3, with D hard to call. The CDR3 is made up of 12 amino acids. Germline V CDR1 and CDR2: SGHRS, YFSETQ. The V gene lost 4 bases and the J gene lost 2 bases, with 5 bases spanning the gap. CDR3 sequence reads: CASSLDTDTQYF. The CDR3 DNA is TGCGCCAGCAGCCTTGACACAGATACGCAGTATTTT.

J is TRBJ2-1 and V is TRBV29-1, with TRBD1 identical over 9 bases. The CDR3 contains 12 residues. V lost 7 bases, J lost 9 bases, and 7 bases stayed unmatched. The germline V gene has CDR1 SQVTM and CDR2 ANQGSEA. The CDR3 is CSATDRGSEQFF. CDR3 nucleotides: TGCAGCGCTACGGACAGGGGTTCTGAGCAGTTCTTC.

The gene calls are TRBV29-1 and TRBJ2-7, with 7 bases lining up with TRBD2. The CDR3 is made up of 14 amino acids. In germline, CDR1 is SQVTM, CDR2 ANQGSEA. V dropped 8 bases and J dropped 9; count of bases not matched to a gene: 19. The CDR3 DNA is TGCAGCATTCTACCAGTGGAGCGGGGATCGGTGCAGTACTTC. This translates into CSILPVERGSVQYF.

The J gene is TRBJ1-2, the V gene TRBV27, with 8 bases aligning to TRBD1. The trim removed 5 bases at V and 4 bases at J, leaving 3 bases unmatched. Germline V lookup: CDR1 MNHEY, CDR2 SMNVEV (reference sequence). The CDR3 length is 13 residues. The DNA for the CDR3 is TGTGCCAGCAGTAGTCAGGGGGCCTATGGCTACACCTTC. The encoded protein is CASSSQGAYGYTF.

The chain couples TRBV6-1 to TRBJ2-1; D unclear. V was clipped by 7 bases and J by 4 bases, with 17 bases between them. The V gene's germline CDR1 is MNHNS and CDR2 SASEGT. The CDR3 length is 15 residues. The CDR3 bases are TGTGCCAGCACCCCCCTCGGCAGCTTGTACAATGAGCAGTTCTTC. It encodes CASTPLGSLYNEQFF.

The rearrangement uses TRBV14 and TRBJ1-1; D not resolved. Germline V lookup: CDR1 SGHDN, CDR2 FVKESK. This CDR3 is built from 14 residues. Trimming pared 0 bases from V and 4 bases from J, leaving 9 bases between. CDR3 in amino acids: CASSQDLRVTEAFF. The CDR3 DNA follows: TGTGCCAGCAGCCAAGATCTTAGGGTCACTGAAGCTTTCTTT.

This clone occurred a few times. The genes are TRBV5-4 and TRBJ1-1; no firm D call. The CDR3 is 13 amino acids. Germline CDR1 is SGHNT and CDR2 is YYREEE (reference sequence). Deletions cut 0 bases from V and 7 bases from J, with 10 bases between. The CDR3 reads CASSLGGSYEAFF. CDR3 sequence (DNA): TGTGCCAGCAGCTTGGGGGGTAGTTATGAAGCTTTCTTT.